This TCR beta chain was documented in a study of blood T cells in healthy people across ages. Study outcomes and limitations: Because sorting was not performed, PBMCs prevented conclusive naive versus antigen-experienced comparison.

This clonotype was recorded a few times. No antigen is known for it. For the second PCR, which ran for about 7 to 11 cycles, a sample-barcoded 5' primer and a J-beta primer mix were used. Each CDR3 protein gets one entry after TCRdb re-called the 5' RACE reads with MiXCR. The sample contains roughly 800,000 distinct CDR3 sequences, about three fifths of which appear only once. Germline values: CDR1 SEHNR, CDR2 FQNEAQ (reference sequence). J lost 5 bases, V lost 5 bases, and 12 bases had no gene match. The CDR3 is 17 residues long. This clonotype was obtained from a man aged 25 to 40 in good health. The chain has TRBV7-9 and TRBJ2-7; the match to TRBD2 covers 13 bases. What was sequenced was blood. CDR3 region: CASSLGTSGMGFDEQYF. The CDR3 DNA sequence: TGTGCCAGCAGCCTCGGGACTAGCGGGATGGGTTTCGACGAGCAGTACTTC.